What follows describes a single T cell receptor beta chain. This sample is part of a study of blood T cell repertoires in COVID-19. Across the study: Researchers got acute and convalescent COVID-19 samples from the United States, Italy and Spain. PBMCs, B-cell-depleted T cells, or T cells were the source of the cDNA or gDNA that made up the material.

This CDR3 contains 16 residues. Germline CDR1 and CDR2: SGHRS and YFSETQ. V lost 0 bases and J lost 3; bases outside the gene matches: 8. In the authors' workflow: Estimates of nucleated cell counts were drawn from the amplification of reference gene primers. Libraries were prepared by immunoSEQ multiplex PCR; TCRdb keeps only in-frame clonotypes and omits some of them. V, J and clone size derive from that table, while D and trimming were established from the DNA sequence. The data show 200,000 to 300,000 clones, with approximately 90% seen just once and roughly 7% held by the top ten. The TCR originated in a man between 60 and 75 years old who had recovered from COVID-19. The source material was peripheral blood. The rearrangement links TRBV5-1 to TRBJ1-1; TRBD1 agrees at 7 bases. As DNA, the CDR3 is TGCGCCAGCAGCTTGGGCCTTGGGACAGCAGACACTGAAGCTTTCTTT. It encodes CASSLGLGTADTEAFF.